This record concerns one TCR beta chain sequence. No antigen is known for it. The conserved phenylalanine or tryptophan normally closing the CDR3 is absent here, so this likely arose from a read error. The CDR3 runs to 15 residues. Germline CDR1 reads SGHRS; CDR2 reads YFSETQ. With 4 bases removed from V and 3 bases from J, the gap between germline ends came to 16 bases. The sample belongs to a study of blood T cells in healthy people across ages. For the second PCR, which ran for roughly 7 to 11 cycles, a sample-barcoded 5' primer and a J-beta primer mix were used. TCRdb ran MiXCR on the 5' RACE reads and lists one entry per CDR3 protein. The data contain approximately 810,000 distinct CDR3 sequences, about 28% of them seen just once; the ten biggest clones take up 15% to 20%. Study-wide points: Roughly linear declines in TCR beta diversity per million T cells occurred with age. A strong correlation between TCR beta diversity and naive T cell percentage was seen.

The TCR originated in a woman at least 80 years old in good health. This chain joins TRBV5-1 and TRBJ2-5, with a possible D match to TRBD2 (7 bases). Sequenced sample: blood. The CDR3 reads CASSRGAQSEETQYC. The CDR3 DNA reads TGCGCCAGCAGCCGGGGGGCGCAATCCGAAGAGACCCAGTACTGC.